This TCR beta chain was identified during a study of T cells expressing NK-cell markers. Study-level background: There were seven HCMV-seropositive donors and one seronegative donor among the eight sequenced.

As to this clonotype: Antigen specificity is unknown.

cDNA encoding TCR beta was synthesized via 5'RACE template switching incorporating UMIs. TCRdb re-called the 5' RACE reads and shows each CDR3 protein once, DNA omitted. The listing records 500,000 to 700,000 distinct CDR3 sequences. The study, taken as a whole, reports: HCMV specificity of the expanded NKG2C+ T cell clones was not established. Among several donors, these clonotypes also ranked first in the CD3+CD56-NKG2C+ fraction.

Germline-derived CDR1 and CDR2 are LGHNA and YNFKEQ. The CDR3 covers 13 residues. The TCR originated in a man in his late teens or twenties in good health. The J gene is TRBJ2-1, the V gene TRBV4-2. The sample was blood T cells: a sorted CD56 or NKG2C T cell subset, CD4+ or CD8+ T cells, or bulk PBMC T cells (not recorded which). The chain's CDR3 is CASSPSDLNEQFF.